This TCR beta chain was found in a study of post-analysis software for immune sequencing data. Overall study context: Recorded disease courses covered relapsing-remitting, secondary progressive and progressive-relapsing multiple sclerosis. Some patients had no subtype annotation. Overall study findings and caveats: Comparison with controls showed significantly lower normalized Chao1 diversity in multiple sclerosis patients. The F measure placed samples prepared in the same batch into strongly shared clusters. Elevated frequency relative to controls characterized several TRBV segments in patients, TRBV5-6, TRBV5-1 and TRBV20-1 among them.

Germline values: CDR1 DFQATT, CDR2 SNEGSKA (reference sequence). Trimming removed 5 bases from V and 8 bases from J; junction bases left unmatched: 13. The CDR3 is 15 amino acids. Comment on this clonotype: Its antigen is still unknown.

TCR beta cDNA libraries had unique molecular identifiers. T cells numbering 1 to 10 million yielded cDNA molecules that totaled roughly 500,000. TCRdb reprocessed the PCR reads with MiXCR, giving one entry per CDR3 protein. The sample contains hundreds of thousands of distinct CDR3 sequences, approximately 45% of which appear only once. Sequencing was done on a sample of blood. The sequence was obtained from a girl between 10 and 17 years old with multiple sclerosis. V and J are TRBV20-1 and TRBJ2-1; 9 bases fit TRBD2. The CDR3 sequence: CSAPLVSGSLDEQFF. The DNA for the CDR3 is TGCAGTGCTCCCTTGGTTAGCGGGAGTTTGGATGAGCAGTTCTTC.